The T cell receptor beta chain described here comes from a study of blood T cell repertoires in COVID-19. Background on the study: The United States, Italy and Spain provided the acute and convalescent COVID-19 samples. T cells, B-cell-depleted T cells, or PBMCs supplied cDNA or gDNA.

There are 17 residues in the CDR3. The V segment lost 0 bases and the J segment 3 bases; nucleotides outside the gene matches: 11. CDR1 and CDR2 (germline): SGDLS, YYNGEE. TCRdb's table, derived via immunoSEQ multiplex PCR, lists solely in-frame clones and lacks some. The repertoire consists of tens of thousands of clones, with approximately 87% occurring once and the leading ten covering approximately 6.5%. Material: peripheral blood. This TCR derives from a woman aged 55-69 years with COVID-19, enrolled during active disease. The chain couples TRBV9 to TRBJ2-5; 7 bases are shared with TRBD2. This CDR3 reads CASSVDAAGTIKETQYF. The CDR3 nucleotides read TGTGCCAGCAGCGTAGATGCTGCTGGGACTATCAAAGAGACCCAGTACTTC. Supplemented by reference TRBV9 and TRBJ2-5, the full variable domain reads DSGVTQTPKHLITATGQRVTLRCSPRSGDLSVYWYQQSLDQGLQFLIQYYNGEERAKGNILERFSAQQFPDLHSELNLSSLELGDSALYFCASSVDAAGTIKETQYFGPGTRLLVL.